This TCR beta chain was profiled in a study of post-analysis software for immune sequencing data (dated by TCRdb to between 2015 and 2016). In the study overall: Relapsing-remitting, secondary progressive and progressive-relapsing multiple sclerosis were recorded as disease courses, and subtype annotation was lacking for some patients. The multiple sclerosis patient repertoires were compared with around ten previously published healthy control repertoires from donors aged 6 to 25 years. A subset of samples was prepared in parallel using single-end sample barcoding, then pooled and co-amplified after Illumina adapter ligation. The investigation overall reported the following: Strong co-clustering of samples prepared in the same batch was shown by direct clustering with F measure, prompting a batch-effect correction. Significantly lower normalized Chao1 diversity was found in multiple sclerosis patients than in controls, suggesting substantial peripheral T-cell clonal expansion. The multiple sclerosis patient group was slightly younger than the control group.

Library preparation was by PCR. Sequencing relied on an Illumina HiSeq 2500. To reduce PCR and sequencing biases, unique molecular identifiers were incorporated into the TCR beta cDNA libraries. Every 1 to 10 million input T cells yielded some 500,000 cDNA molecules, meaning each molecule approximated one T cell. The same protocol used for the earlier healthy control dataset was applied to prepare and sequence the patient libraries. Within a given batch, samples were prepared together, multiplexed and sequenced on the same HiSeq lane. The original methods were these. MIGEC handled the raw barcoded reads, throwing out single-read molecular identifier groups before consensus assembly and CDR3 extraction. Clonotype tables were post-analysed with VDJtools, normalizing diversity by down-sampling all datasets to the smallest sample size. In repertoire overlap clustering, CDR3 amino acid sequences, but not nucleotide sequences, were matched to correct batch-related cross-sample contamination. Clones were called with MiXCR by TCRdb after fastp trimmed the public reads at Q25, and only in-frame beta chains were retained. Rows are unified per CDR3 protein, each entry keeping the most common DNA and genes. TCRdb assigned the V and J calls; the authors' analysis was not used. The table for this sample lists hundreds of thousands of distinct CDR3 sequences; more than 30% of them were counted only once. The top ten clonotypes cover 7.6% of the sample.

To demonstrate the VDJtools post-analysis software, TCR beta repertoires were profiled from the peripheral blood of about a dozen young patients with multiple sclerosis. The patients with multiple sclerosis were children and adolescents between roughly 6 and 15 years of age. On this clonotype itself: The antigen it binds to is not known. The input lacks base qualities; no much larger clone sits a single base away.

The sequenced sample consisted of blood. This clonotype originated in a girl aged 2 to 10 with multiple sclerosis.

The base sequence is TGTGCCATCAGCCTCGGGACAAATAGCAATCAGCCCCAGCATTTT. Protein translation: CAISLGTNSNQPQHF. The chain is encoded by TRBV10-3 joined to TRBJ1-5; the D region possibly corresponds to TRBD1 (6 bases align). CDR1 and CDR2 (ENHRY, SYGVKD) derive from the germline V gene. V drops 6 bases and J drops 0 bases, leaving 12 bases in between. The CDR3 sequence holds 15 residues, the cysteine and phenylalanine included. Left in the record is the CDR3 DNA by itself, 45 bases read in frame from the first base.